This T cell receptor (beta chain) is from a study of blood T cell repertoires in COVID-19 (dated by TCRdb to the early 2020s). Study-wide context: Samples from collaborators originated in the United States, Italy and Spain and spanned both the acute and convalescent phases of COVID-19. The material from the prospective study consisted of cDNA or gDNA derived from T cells, B-cell-depleted T cells, or PBMCs. A de-identified subject ID, COVID-19 status, age in years and sex were almost always included in the sample metadata. Where HLA class I and class II types were available, the types were taken from metadata supplied by the sample provider, not from assay-based typing. The samples were drawn from two sources: the first 160 participants of the ongoing ImmuneRACE study, and approximately 1,300 subjects contributed by 6 global collaborators. A freely available public database, intended as a resource for researchers studying the immune response to SARS-CoV-2, is where the repertoires were released. Subjects who had been exposed to COVID-19, were actively infected with it, or had recovered from it provided the deeply sampled blood TCRbeta repertoires that made up the dataset.

This clone was observed a single time. Its antigen is unknown. No base qualities exist here, and no much larger clone lies one base off it. CDR1 and CDR2 were assigned from the germline V gene as SGDLS and YYNGEE. The CDR3 contains 14 residues, cysteine and phenylalanine counted. The CDR3 DNA has 42 bases and is translated from base 1. The germline ends are 9 bases apart after V is trimmed by 4 bases and J by 0 bases. The full study reports these points: How much clinical and demographic metadata was included differed by source and by participant, and the metadata was provided uncurated.

Each collaborating institution followed its own protocols to collect whole blood in K2EDTA tubes. Collaborator samples were shipped for TCRbeta analysis as frozen whole blood, isolated PBMCs, or DNA extracted from either sample type. TCRbeta CDR3 regions were amplified from genomic DNA by means of the immunoSEQ Assay, a bias-controlled multiplex PCR. Processing in the source paper ran as follows. The number of nucleated cells in each sample was estimated by amplification of reference gene primers within the assay. Sequence reads were collapsed and filtered to measure the absolute abundance of every unique TCRbeta CDR3 rearrangement. Productive Simpson clonality was computed per sample as the square root of Simpson's diversity index over productive rearrangements. TCRdb limited this immuneACCESS table to in-frame rearrangements with V and J called. A share of clones is missing; checked studies link under half to unresolved V genes, and the rest is unexplained. The V and J calls and the clone size are those of that table, but D and trimming were determined from the DNA. The sample data list a few hundred thousand clones, and around 88% of these were observed just once. 2.5% to 3.5% of the sample comes from the top ten.

The chain is assembled from TRBV9 and TRBJ2-3, with the identity of the D gene unclear. The TCR comes from a man aged 50-60 years with active or convalescent COVID-19. Material for sequencing was peripheral blood. The DNA sequence is TGTGCCAGCAGCCCCTACCGGAGCACAGATACGCAGTATTTT. The resulting protein is CASSPYRSTDTQYF.